This TCR beta chain stems from a study of PD-1 blockade in mismatch repair-deficient tumors. Study-wide points: Tumor-resident clones, often absent from pretreatment blood, expanded after pembrolizumab and then contracted.

The CDR3 has 14 amino acids. With 4 bases removed from V and 6 bases from J, the gap between germline ends came to 14 bases. The germline V gene has CDR1 ENHRY and CDR2 SYGVKD. To note about this clone: Its target is unknown.

Libraries were prepared by immunoSEQ multiplex PCR; TCRdb keeps only in-frame clonotypes and omits some of them. The sample includes more than 20,000 clones, roughly 81% seen only once; the top ten take about 15%. The J gene is TRBJ2-3, the V gene TRBV10-3, with D perhaps given as TRBD1 or TRBD2 (5 bases each). Sequencing used peripheral blood, obtained 2 weeks after starting pembrolizumab. This receptor was obtained from an adult with mismatch repair-deficient cancer. DNA of the CDR3: TGTGCCATCAGTGCTGGGACGGATGCCGATACGCAGTATTTT. Its protein product is CAISAGTDADTQYF.